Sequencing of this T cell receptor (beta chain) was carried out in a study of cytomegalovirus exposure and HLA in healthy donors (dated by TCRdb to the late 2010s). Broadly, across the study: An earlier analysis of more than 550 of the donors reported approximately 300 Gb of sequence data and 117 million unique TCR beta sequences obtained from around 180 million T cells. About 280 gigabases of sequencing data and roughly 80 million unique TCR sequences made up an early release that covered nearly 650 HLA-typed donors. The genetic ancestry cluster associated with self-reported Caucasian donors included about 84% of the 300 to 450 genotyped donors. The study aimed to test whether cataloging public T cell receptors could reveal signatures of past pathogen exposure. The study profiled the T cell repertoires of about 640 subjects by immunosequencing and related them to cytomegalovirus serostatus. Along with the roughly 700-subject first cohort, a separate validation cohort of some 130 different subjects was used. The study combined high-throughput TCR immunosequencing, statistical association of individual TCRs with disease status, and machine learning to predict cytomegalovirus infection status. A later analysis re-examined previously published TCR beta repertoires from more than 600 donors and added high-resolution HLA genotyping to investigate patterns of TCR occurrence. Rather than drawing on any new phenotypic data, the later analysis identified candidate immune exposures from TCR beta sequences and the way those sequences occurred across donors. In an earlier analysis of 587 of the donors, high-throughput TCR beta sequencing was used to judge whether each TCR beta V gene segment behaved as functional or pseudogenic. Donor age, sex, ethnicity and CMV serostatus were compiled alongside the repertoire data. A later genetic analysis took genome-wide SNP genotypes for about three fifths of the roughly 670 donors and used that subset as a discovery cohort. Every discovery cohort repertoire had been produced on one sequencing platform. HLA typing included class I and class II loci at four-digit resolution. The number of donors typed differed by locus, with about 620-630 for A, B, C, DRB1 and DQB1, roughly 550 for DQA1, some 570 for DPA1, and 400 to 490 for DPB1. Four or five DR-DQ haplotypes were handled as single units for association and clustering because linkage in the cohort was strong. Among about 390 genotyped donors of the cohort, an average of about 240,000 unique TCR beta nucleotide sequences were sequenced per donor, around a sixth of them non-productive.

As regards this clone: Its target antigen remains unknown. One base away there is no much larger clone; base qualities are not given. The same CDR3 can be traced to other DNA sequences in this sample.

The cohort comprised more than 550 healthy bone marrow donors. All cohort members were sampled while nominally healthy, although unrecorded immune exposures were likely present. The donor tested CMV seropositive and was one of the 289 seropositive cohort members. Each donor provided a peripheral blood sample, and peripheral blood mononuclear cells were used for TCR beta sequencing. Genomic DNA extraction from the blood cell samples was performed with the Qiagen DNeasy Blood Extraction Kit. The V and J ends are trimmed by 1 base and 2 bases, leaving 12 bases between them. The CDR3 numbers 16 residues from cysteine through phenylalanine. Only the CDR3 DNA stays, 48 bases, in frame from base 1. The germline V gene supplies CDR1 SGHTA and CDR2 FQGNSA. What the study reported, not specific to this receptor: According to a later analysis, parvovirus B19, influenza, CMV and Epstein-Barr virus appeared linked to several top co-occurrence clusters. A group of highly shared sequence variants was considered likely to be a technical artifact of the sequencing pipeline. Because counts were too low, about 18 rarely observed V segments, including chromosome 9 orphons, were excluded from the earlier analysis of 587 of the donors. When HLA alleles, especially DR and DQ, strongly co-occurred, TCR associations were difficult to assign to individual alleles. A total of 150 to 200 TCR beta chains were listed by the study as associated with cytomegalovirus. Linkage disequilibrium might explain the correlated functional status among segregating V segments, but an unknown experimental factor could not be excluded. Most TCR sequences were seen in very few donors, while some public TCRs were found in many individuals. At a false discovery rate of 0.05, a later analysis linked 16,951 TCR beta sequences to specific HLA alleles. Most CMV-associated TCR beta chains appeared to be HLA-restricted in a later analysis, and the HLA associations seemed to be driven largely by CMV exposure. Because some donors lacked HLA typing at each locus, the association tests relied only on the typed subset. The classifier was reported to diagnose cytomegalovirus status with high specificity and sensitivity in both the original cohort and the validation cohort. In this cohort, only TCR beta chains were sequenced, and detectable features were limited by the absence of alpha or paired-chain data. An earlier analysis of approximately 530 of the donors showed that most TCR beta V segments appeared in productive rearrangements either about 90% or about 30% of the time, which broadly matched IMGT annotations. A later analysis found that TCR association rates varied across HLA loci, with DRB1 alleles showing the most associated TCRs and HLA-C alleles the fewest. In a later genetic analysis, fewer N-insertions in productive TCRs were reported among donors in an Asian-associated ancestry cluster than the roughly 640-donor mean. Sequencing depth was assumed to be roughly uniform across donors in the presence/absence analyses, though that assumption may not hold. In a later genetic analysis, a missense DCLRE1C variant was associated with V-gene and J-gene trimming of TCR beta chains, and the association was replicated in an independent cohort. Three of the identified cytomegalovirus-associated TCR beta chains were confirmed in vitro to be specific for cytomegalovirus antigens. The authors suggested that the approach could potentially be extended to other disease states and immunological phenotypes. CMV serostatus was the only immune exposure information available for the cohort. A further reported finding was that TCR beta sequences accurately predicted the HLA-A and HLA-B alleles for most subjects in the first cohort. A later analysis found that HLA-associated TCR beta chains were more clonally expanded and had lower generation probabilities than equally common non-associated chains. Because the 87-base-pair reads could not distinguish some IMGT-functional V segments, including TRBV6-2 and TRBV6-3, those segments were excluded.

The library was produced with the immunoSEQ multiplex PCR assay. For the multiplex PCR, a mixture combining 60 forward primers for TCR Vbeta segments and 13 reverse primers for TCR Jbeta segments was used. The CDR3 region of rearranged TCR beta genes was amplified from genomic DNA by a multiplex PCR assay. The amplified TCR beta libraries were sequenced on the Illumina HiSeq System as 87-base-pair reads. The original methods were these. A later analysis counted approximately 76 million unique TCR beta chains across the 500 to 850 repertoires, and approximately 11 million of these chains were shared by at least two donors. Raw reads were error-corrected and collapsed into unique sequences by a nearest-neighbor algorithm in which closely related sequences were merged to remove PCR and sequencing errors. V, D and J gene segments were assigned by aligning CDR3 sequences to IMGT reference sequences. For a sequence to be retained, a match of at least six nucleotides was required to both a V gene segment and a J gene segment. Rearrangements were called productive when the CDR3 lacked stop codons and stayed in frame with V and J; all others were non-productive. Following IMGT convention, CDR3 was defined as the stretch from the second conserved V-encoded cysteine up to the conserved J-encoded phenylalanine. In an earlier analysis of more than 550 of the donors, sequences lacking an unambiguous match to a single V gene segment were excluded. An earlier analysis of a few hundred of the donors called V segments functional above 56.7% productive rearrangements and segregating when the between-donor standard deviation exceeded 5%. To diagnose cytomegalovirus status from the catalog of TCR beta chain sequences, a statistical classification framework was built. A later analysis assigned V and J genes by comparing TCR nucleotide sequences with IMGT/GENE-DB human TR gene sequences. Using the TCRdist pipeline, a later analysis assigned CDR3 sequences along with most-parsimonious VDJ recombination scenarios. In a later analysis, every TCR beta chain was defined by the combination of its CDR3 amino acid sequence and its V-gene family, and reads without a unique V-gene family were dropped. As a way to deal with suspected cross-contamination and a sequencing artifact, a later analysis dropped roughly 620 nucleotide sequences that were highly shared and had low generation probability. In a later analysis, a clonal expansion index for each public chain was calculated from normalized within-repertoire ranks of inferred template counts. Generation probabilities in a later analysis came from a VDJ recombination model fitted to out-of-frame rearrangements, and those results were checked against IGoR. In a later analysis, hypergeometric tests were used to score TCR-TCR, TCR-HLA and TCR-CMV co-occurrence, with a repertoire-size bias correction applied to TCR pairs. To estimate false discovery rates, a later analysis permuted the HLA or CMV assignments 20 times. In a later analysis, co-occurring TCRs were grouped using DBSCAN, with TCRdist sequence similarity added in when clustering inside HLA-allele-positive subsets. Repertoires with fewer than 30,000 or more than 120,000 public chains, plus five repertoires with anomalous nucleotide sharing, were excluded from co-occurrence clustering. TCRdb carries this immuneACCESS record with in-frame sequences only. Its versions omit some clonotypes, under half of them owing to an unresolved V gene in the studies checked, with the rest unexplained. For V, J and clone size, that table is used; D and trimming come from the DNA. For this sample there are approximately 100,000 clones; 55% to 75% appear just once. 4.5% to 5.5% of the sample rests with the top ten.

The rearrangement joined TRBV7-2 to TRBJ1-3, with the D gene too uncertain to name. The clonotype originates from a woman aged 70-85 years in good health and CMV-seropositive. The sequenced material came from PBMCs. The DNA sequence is TGTGCCAGCAGCTTAGATTGGTTCAGAACTGGAAACACCATATATTTT. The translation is CASSLDWFRTGNTIYF.